The rows below give T cell receptor beta chains drawn from one sample of a study of CD8+ T cells in alopecia areata. Method: immunoSEQ multiplex PCR; TCRdb's copy keeps in-frame clones and lacks some. Of tens of thousands of clones detected, roughly 62% appear once; the ten largest clones hold 4.5%. The sequencing sample was made of CD4+ Tregs sorted from blood. These TCRs come from a human donor with alopecia areata. CDR3s include the opening cysteine and the closing phenylalanine or tryptophan. The D gene is left open where the match is weak. Clone sizes are given selectively: once, few, many, or a class where the clone is expanded.

d_gene: NA; j_gene: TRBJ2-5; abundance: NA; v_gene: TRBV5-8; CDR3aa: CASSSRWGRETQYF; CDR3nt: TGTGCCAGCAGCTCCCGGTGGGGGCGAGAGACCCAGTACTTC
d_gene: TRBD2; j_gene: TRBJ2-7; abundance: few; v_gene: TRBV5-1; CDR3aa: CASSSGTSGMPYEQYF; CDR3nt: TGCGCCAGCAGCAGCGGGACTAGCGGGATGCCCTACGAGCAGTACTTC
d_gene: NA; j_gene: TRBJ2-5; abundance: NA; v_gene: TRBV18; CDR3aa: CASSPASGVETQYF; CDR3nt: TGTGCCAGCTCACCCGCCTCGGGGGTTGAGACCCAGTACTTC
d_gene: NA; j_gene: TRBJ1-4; abundance: NA; v_gene: TRBV29-1; CDR3aa: CSFWTSEKLFF; CDR3nt: TGCAGCTTCTGGACTTCCGAAAAACTGTTTTTT
d_gene: TRBD1; j_gene: TRBJ2-1; abundance: NA; v_gene: TRBV11-3; CDR3aa: CASSYTGTASNEQFF; CDR3nt: TGTGCCAGCAGCTATACCGGGACAGCAAGCAATGAGCAGTTCTTC
d_gene: NA; j_gene: TRBJ2-3; abundance: NA; v_gene: TRBV5-1; CDR3aa: CASSLVQGGGSDTQYF; CDR3nt: TGCGCCAGCAGCTTGGTCCAGGGCGGTGGCTCAGATACGCAGTATTTT
d_gene: TRBD2; j_gene: TRBJ2-3; abundance: NA; v_gene: TRBV7-2; CDR3aa: CASSSLGTSGRTDTQYF; CDR3nt: TGTGCCAGCAGCTCTCTTGGGACTAGCGGGAGGACAGATACGCAGTATTTT
d_gene: NA; j_gene: TRBJ2-1; abundance: NA; v_gene: TRBV6-5; CDR3aa: CASNLPGAEQFF; CDR3nt: TGTGCCAGCAACTTACCGGGAGCTGAGCAGTTCTTC
d_gene: NA; j_gene: TRBJ2-7; abundance: NA; v_gene: TRBV10-2; CDR3aa: CASSEFETAEQYF; CDR3nt: TGCGCCAGCAGTGAGTTTGAAACGGCCGAGCAGTACTTC
d_gene: NA; j_gene: TRBJ2-2; abundance: NA; v_gene: TRBV28; CDR3aa: CASSPPTGELFF; CDR3nt: TGTGCCAGCAGTCCCCCCACCGGGGAGCTGTTTTTT
d_gene: TRBD1; j_gene: TRBJ1-2; abundance: NA; v_gene: TRBV2; CDR3aa: CASTRQGADWGYTF; CDR3nt: TGTGCCAGCACTAGACAGGGAGCGGATTGGGGCTACACCTTC
d_gene: TRBD2; j_gene: TRBJ2-1; abundance: NA; v_gene: TRBV7-9; CDR3aa: CASSLGLAFNEQFF; CDR3nt: TGTGCCAGCAGCTTAGGACTAGCGTTCAATGAGCAGTTCTTC
d_gene: NA; j_gene: TRBJ1-1; abundance: NA; v_gene: TRBV18; CDR3aa: CASSPPGARTEAFF; CDR3nt: TGTGCCAGCTCACCCCCGGGGGCGCGCACTGAAGCTTTCTTT
d_gene: TRBD2; j_gene: TRBJ2-2; abundance: NA; v_gene: TRBV28; CDR3aa: CATGDGGAGELFF; CDR3nt: TGTGCCACCGGTGATGGGGGGGCCGGGGAGCTGTTTTTT
d_gene: NA; j_gene: TRBJ2-2; abundance: few; v_gene: TRBV18; CDR3aa: CASSPRFGGELFF; CDR3nt: TGTGCCAGCTCACCGAGGTTTGGCGGGGAGCTGTTTTTT
d_gene: TRBD2; j_gene: TRBJ2-3; abundance: NA; v_gene: TRBV10-2; CDR3aa: CASSLAGVDTQYF; CDR3nt: TGCGCCAGCAGCTTAGCGGGAGTTGATACGCAGTATTTT
d_gene: NA; j_gene: TRBJ2-1; abundance: few; v_gene: TRBV7-8; CDR3aa: CASSLGAERFNEQFF; CDR3nt: TGTGCCAGCAGCTTAGGGGCGGAAAGGTTCAATGAGCAGTTCTTC
d_gene: NA; j_gene: TRBJ1-1; abundance: NA; v_gene: TRBV28; CDR3aa: CASSPPPIQDLAFF; CDR3nt: TGTGCCAGCAGTCCTCCTCCGATACAGGATTTGGCTTTCTTT
d_gene: TRBD2; j_gene: TRBJ2-1; abundance: NA; v_gene: TRBV5-1; CDR3aa: CASRTSGYNEQFF; CDR3nt: TGCGCCAGCAGGACTAGCGGTTACAATGAGCAGTTCTTC
d_gene: NA; j_gene: TRBJ2-2; abundance: NA; v_gene: TRBV11-2; CDR3aa: CASSLDLNQGELFF; CDR3nt: TGTGCCAGCAGCTTAGACTTGAATCAAGGGGAGCTGTTTTTT
d_gene: NA; j_gene: TRBJ1-2; abundance: NA; v_gene: TRBV30; CDR3aa: CAWSVAAGSGYTF; CDR3nt: TGTGCCTGGAGTGTCGCGGCAGGGTCTGGCTACACCTTC
d_gene: TRBD1; j_gene: TRBJ1-1; abundance: NA; v_gene: TRBV7-9; CDR3aa: CASSLGTGPTEAFF; CDR3nt: TGTGCCAGCAGCTTAGGGACAGGGCCCACTGAAGCTTTCTTT
d_gene: NA; j_gene: TRBJ1-2; abundance: NA; v_gene: TRBV29-1; CDR3aa: CSARRGDAETF; CDR3nt: TGCAGCGCCCGCCGCGGGGATGCGGAGACCTTC